Each of the 11 T cell receptor beta chains below was sequenced from the same sample in a study of neurological immune-mediated disorders. TCRdb passed the 5' RACE reads through MiXCR, listing each CDR3 protein once. The table shows 50,000 to 70,000 distinct CDR3 sequences, with roughly 13% occurring only once. The sample comprised PBMCs. The receptors derive from an older woman with HTLV-1-associated myelopathy (HAM/TSP).

This clonotype was counted at least ten times. The J gene is TRBJ2-3, the V gene TRBV5-1; perhaps TRBD2 as D (5 bases). CDR3 length equals 14 residues. Per the germline V gene, CDR1 is SGHRS and CDR2 is YFSETQ. The V end was cut by 5 bases, the J end by 3 bases, with 13 bases between. The CDR3 spells CASRWETYTDTQYF. CDR3 nucleotide sequence: TGCGCCAGCAGATGGGAGACCTATACAGATACGCAGTATTTT.

This clonotype is medium-sized. The CDR3 region is CSARQGNYNEQFF. The CDR3, as DNA: TGCAGTGCTAGACAGGGAAACTACAATGAGCAGTTCTTC. The rearrangement links TRBV20-1 to TRBJ2-1, with D possibly being TRBD1 (5 bases). Germline CDR1 DFQATT, CDR2 SNEGSKA (reference sequence). This CDR3 is 13 amino acids long. Trimming cost V 2 bases and J 3 bases, with 8 bases left between them.

This clonotype was counted many times. This chain uses TRBV5-1 with TRBJ2-5; 8 bases agree with TRBD2. V shed 5 bases and J 1 base; nucleotides not matched to a gene: 10. The CDR3 totals 16 residues. Germline CDR1 and CDR2: SGHRS and YFSETQ. The CDR3 region is CASSREGSQPQETQYF. The CDR3 DNA reads as TGCGCCAGCAGTCGGGAGGGGTCCCAGCCCCAAGAGACCCAGTACTTC.

This clonotype was seen repeatedly, ten times or more. This chain joins TRBV7-2 and TRBJ2-7; 14 bases are shared with TRBD2. The ends lost 5 bases at V and 7 bases at J; junction bases unmatched: 4. The germline V gene encodes CDR1 SGHTA and CDR2 FQGNSA. The CDR3 is made up of 14 amino acids. The CDR3 is CASSRLAGGGEQYF. In DNA form, the CDR3 reads TGTGCCAGCAGCAGACTAGCGGGAGGGGGAGAGCAGTACTTC.

This clonotype occurred many times. The CDR3 region has the DNA TGTGCCAGCAGCTTAGGATTCTACCGGGGTTCAGATACGCAGTATTTT. This translates into CASSLGFYRGSDTQYF. The genes are TRBV7-2 and TRBJ2-3, with D perhaps matching TRBD2 (5 bases). This CDR3 is 16 amino acids long. Trimming shortened V by 1 base and J by 4 bases, and 15 bases separated the two germline ends. CDR1 SGHTA and CDR2 FQGNSA come from the germline V gene.

CDR3 nucleotide sequence: TGTGCCAGTAGTACTCAGGGGATCGGGACCGGGGAGCTGTTTTTT. Its translation is CASSTQGIGTGELFF. The V and J genes are TRBV19 and TRBJ2-2; tentatively, D is TRBD1 (6 bases). CDR1 and CDR2 from the germline V gene are LNHDA and SQIVND (reference sequence). The V gene lost 4 bases and the J gene lost 5 bases, with 14 bases spanning the gap. The CDR3 is made up of 15 amino acids.

Ten or more counts support this clonotype. The gene calls are TRBV5-1 and TRBJ2-7, with unresolved D. Germline-derived CDR1 and CDR2 are SGHRS and YFSETQ. Trimming pared 4 bases from V and 2 bases from J, leaving 16 bases between. The CDR3 totals 15 residues. This chain's CDR3 is CASSLDGTLTYEQYF. CDR3 sequence (DNA): TGCGCCAGCAGCCTCGACGGAACGCTTACCTACGAGCAGTACTTC.

This clonotype has a count of ten or more. J is TRBJ2-3 and V is TRBV29-1, with 10 bases matching TRBD1. This CDR3 comprises 13 residues. Germline trimming cut 7 bases from V and 4 bases from J; bases unmatched to any gene: 5. Germline CDR1 and CDR2: SQVTM and ANQGSEA. The CDR3 DNA is TGCAGCGCGATGACAGGGGGCGCAGATACGCAGTATTTT. Protein product: CSAMTGGADTQYF.

Ten or more counts support this clonotype. V is TRBV29-1 and J is TRBJ2-1, with a possible D match to TRBD2 (6 bases). Germline values: CDR1 SQVTM, CDR2 ANQGSEA. Deletions cut 0 bases from V and 5 bases from J, with 11 bases between. CDR3 length: 14 residues. The CDR3 loop reads CSVEEEGANNEQFF. The CDR3 DNA reads TGCAGCGTTGAAGAGGAGGGAGCAAACAATGAGCAGTTCTTC.

This clonotype was found many times. The rearrangement links TRBV20-1 to TRBJ1-1; D perhaps matches TRBD1 (5 bases). Germline CDR1 and CDR2: DFQATT and SNEGSKA (reference sequence). The CDR3 runs 14 residues. V gave up 8 bases and J gave up 3 bases, with 19 bases separating them. CDR3 loop: CSPRRGTGYTEAFF. In DNA, the CDR3 is TGCAGTCCCCGTAGAGGAACAGGCTACACTGAAGCTTTCTTT.

The chain carries TRBV15 and TRBJ1-4; 9 bases line up with TRBD1. The CDR3 covers 17 residues. Germline-derived CDR1 and CDR2 are LNHNV and YYDKDF (reference sequence). The junction had 7 bases not matched to a gene; V was cut back by 0 bases and J by 5 bases. The CDR3 protein is CATSRDPPGTGNEKLFF. The DNA for the CDR3 is TGTGCCACCAGCAGAGATCCGCCCGGGACAGGGAATGAAAAACTGTTTTTT.